This T cell receptor beta chain was sequenced in a study of Ad26.COV2.S vaccination and SARS-CoV-2 variants. With respect to this clone: The germline gene is not matched at one end of the junction; a read error may be the cause.

Clones were read by immunoSEQ multiplex PCR, and TCRdb kept only the in-frame ones, dropping some. The repertoire holds around 300,000 clones, roughly 90% seen once, with 5.5% in the top ten. The germline gives CDR1 SGHNT, CDR2 YYREEE (reference sequence). The CDR3 extends over 13 amino acids. Treatment specified: about 20 received Ad26.COV2.S at low or high dose, single or two shots; 5 received placebo; per-sample allocation not given. The study sampled participants on day 63 after the first vaccine or placebo injection. This TCR derives from a person aged 18-65 years who received the Ad26.COV2.S COVID-19 vaccine or a placebo. This chain joins TRBV5-4 and TRBJ2-5; no clear D. Sequenced here: peripheral blood, sampled in a trial of Ad26.COV2.S vaccine versus placebo. For the CDR3, the DNA is TGTGCCAGCAACTTGAGGTACGAAGAGACCCAGTACTTC. Protein sequence: CASNLRYEETQYF. The full variable domain, rest sourced from reference TRBV5-4 and TRBJ2-5, is ETGVTQSPTHLIKTRGQQVTLRCSSQSGHNTVSWYQQALGQGPQFIFQYYREEENGRGNFPPRFSGLQFPNYSSELNVNALELDDSALYLCASNLRYEETQYFGPGTRLLVL.